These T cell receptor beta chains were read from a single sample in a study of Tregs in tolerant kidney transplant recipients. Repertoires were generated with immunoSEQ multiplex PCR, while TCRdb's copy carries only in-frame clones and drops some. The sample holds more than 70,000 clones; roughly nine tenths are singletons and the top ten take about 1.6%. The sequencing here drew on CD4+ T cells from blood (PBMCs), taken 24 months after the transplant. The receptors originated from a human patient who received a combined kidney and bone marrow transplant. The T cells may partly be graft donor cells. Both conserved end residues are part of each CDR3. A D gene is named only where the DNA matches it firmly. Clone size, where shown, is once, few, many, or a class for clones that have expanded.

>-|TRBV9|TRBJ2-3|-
TGTGCCAGCAGCGCCGGGACACACATGTCGGGAGATACGCAGTATTTT
CASSAGTHMSGDTQYF
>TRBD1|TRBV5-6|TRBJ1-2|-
TGTGCCAGCAGCTTCCAGGACAGGGCCTACTATGGCTACACCTTC
CASSFQDRAYYGYTF
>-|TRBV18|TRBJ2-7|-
TGTGCCAGCTCACAAAACCAGGGGGTAGCGGGAAGGGAGCAGTACTTC
CASSQNQGVAGREQYF
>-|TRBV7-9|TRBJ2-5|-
TGTGCCAGCAGCTTAGTGGGCATCACAGAGACCCAGTACTTC
CASSLVGITETQYF
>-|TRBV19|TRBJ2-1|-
TGTGCCAGTAGTATAGTTACAGCTATTTACAATGAGCAGTTCTTC
CASSIVTAIYNEQFF
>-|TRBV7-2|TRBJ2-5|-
TGTGCCAGCAGCTTCGGTCGGGGTAGGGAGACCCAGTACTTC
CASSFGRGRETQYF
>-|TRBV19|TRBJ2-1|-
TGTGCCAGTAGTACCAGGGTAGGGGAGCAGTTCTTC
CASSTRVGEQFF
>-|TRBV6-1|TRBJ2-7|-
TGTGCCAGCATGACGGGACTCTCCTCCTACGAGCAGTACTTC
CASMTGLSSYEQYF
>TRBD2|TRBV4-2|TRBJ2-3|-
TGTGCCAGCAGCCCATCTCGCGGGAGGGCAGATACGCAGTATTTT
CASSPSRGRADTQYF
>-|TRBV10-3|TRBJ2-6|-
TGTGCCATCAGTGCCCAGAGCAGGTTAGACCTAACTTACGGGGCCAACGTCCTGACTTTC
CAISAQSRLDLTYGANVLTF
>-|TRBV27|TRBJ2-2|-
TGTGCCAGCAGATTACGACAGCGCGGGGAGCTGTTTTTT
CASRLRQRGELFF
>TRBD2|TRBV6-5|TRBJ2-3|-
TGTGCCAGCAGTTACTCAGCGGGGGCTAACACAGATACGCAGTATTTT
CASSYSAGANTDTQYF
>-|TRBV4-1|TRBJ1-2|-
TGCGCCAGCAGCCAGGGGGGGGTTAACTCTAACTATGGCTACACCTTC
CASSQGGVNSNYGYTF
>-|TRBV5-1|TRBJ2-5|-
TGCGCCAGCAGCACCTGGGAGCGAACGGAGACCCAGTACTTC
CASSTWERTETQYF
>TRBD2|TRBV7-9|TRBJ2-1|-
TGTGCCAGCAGCTTAGCGCTAGCGGGAGCCTACAATGAGCAGTTCTTC
CASSLALAGAYNEQFF
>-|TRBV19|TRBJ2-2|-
TGTGCCAGTAGAAAATGGGACACCACCACCGGGGAGCTGTTTTTT
CASRKWDTTTGELFF
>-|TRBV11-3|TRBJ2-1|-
TGTGCCAGCATGGTTAGCGGAGAGGGAGATGAGCAGTTCTTC
CASMVSGEGDEQFF
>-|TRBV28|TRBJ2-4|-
TGTGCCAGCAGTTTTCGGGGTTCGGCGCCTCCCTTATTCAAAAACATTCAGTACTTC
CASSFRGSAPPLFKNIQYF
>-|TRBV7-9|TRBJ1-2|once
TGTGCCAGCAGCTTGGACAGTTACAACTATGGCTACACCTTC
CASSLDSYNYGYTF
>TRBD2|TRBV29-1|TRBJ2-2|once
TGCAGCGTTTCTTCTAGCGGGACGAACACCGGGGAGCTGTTTTTT
CSVSSSGTNTGELFF
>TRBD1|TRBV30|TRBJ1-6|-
TGTGCCTGGAGTTCTTCTCTTTCGACAGGGGGATATAATTCCCCCCTCCACTTT
CAWSSSLSTGGYNSPLHF
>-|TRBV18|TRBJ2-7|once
TGTGCCAGCTCACTTCAGGGGCCCCCCTCCTACGAGCAGTACTTC
CASSLQGPPSYEQYF
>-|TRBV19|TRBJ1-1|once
TGTGCCAGTAGTCTCCCTTTGGGCAGGAACACTGAAGCTTTCTTT
CASSLPLGRNTEAFF
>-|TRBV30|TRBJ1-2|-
TGTGCCTGGAGTGTTGCAGGGGCTTACGATGGCTACACCTTC
CAWSVAGAYDGYTF
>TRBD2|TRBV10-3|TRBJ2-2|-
TGTGCCACCCAATACCTAGCGGGAGAGGCCGGGGAGCTGTTTTTT
CATQYLAGEAGELFF
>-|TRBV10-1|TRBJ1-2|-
TGCGCCAGCAGTGAACAGGGTCCCCCCCATGGCTACACCTTC
CASSEQGPPHGYTF
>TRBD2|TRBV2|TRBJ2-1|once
TGTGCCAGCATCGGACTAGCGGGAGTTGTGGGTGAGCAGTTCTTC
CASIGLAGVVGEQFF
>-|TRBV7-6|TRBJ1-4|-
TGTGCCAGCAGCTCCAGGGTAGGCGGTGAAAAACTGTTTTTT
CASSSRVGGEKLFF
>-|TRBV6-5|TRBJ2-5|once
TGTGCCAGCAGCGCCACAGGGCCCCAGACCCAGTACTTC
CASSATGPQTQYF
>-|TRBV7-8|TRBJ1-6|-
TGTGCCAGCAGCCGAGACAGGAATTCACCCCTCCACTTT
CASSRDRNSPLHF
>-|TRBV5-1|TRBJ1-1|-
TGCGCCAGCAGCTTGGTAGGGGTCACTGAAGCTTTCTTT
CASSLVGVTEAFF
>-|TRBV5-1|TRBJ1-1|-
TGCGCCAGCAGCTTTGAACCAGGGAATAGAGCTTTCTTT
CASSFEPGNRAFF
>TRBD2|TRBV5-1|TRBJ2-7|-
TGCGCCAGCAGCTTGGCCCCTAGCGGGGGACAACACGAGCAGTACTTC
CASSLAPSGGQHEQYF
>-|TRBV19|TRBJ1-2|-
TGTGCCAGTAGCCCAAAAAGGGGCTCTCGTGGCTACACCTTC
CASSPKRGSRGYTF
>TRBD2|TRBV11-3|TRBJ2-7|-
TGTGCCAGCAGCTTAGGCGGGACTAGATCTACGAAGCAGTACTTC
CASSLGGTRSTKQYF
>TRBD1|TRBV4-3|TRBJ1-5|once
TGCGCCAGCAGCCACACGACAGGGGTCAATCAGCCCCAGCATTTT
CASSHTTGVNQPQHF
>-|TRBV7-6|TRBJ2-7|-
TGTGCCAGCAGCTCTCTAGCCGGCGGTTCCGAGCAGTACTTC
CASSSLAGGSEQYF
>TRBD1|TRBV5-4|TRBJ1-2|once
TGTGCCAGCAGCATACAGGGGGCTGACTATGGCTACACCTTC
CASSIQGADYGYTF
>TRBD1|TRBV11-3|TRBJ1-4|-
TGTGCCAGCAGCTATGGGACAGGAGCCTTTAATGAAAAACTGTTTTTT
CASSYGTGAFNEKLFF
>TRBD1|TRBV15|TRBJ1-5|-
TGTGCCACCAGCGGACGACAGGGGAGAGCCAATCAGCCCCAGCATTTT
CATSGRQGRANQPQHF
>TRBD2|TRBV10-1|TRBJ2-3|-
TGCGCCAGCTTGGTAGCGGGGGCCCGCACAGATACGCAGTATTTT
CASLVAGARTDTQYF
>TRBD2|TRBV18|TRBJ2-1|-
TGTGCCAGCTCACCACTATCGACTAGCGGGAGGCATGAGCAGTTCTTC
CASSPLSTSGRHEQFF
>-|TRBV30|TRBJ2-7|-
TGTGCCTGGAGTGTAATCCACTTCTCCTACGAGCAGTACTTC
CAWSVIHFSYEQYF
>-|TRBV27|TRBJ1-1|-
TGTGCCAGCAGCCGGACACTGAACACTGAAGCTTTCTTT
CASSRTLNTEAFF
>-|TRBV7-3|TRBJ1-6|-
TGTGCCAGCAGCTTAGGGGCAGGGATGGGCTCACCCCTCCACTTT
CASSLGAGMGSPLHF
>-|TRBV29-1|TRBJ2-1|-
TGCAGCGTAACCCGGTCTCTTTACAATGAGCAGTTCTTC
CSVTRSLYNEQFF
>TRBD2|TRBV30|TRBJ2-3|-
TGTGCCTGGAGTCTGGGGACTAGCGGGACTTCTAGCACAGATACGCAGTATTTT
CAWSLGTSGTSSTDTQYF
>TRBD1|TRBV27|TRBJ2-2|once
TGTGCCAGCAGTCGGAACAGGGGGCCGGTCACCGGGGAGCTGTTTTTT
CASSRNRGPVTGELFF